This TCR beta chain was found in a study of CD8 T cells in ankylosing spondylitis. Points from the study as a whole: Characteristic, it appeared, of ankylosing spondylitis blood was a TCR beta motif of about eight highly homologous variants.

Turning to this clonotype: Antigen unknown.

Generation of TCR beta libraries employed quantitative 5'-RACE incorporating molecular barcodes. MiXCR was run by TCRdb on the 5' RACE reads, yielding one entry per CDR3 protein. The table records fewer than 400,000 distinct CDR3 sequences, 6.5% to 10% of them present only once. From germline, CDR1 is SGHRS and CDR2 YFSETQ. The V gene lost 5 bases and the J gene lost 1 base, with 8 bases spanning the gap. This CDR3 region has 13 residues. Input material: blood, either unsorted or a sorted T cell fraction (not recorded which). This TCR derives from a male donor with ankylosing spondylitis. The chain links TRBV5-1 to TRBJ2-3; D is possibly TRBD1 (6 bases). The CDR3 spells CASREGGTDTQYF. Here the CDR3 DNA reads TGCGCCAGCAGAGAGGGGGGCACAGATACGCAGTATTTT.